This TCR beta chain was observed in a study of spatial heterogeneity in lung cancer. About the study: Sequencing was performed on follow-up PBMC samples when available, collected at a median of about two years after resection.

TCRdb used MiXCR to reprocess the 5' RACE reads, holding one entry per CDR3 protein. The table lists around 110,000 distinct CDR3 sequences, 9% to 15% of them singletons. The germline V and J ends were trimmed by 8 bases and 1 base, with 10 bases remaining between them. In germline, CDR1 is SGHTA, CDR2 FQGNSA. This CDR3 spans 13 amino acids. Stated time point: blood at routine non-recurrence follow-up after resection. Frozen PBMC, nontumor lung or tumor provided whole RNA, which was sequenced unsorted. This sequence was found in a male donor with early-stage non-small cell lung cancer. The specimen comprised PBMCs, sampled at follow-up. The genes are TRBV7-2 and TRBJ2-3; possibly TRBD1 or TRBD2 for D (6 bases each). The CDR3 sequence is CASGRGGTDTQYF. The CDR3 DNA reads as TGTGCCAGCGGTAGGGGGGGCACAGATACGCAGTATTTT.